These 22 T cell receptor beta chains were all obtained from the same sample, sequenced in a study of T cell responses to AZD1222 COVID-19 vaccine (dated by TCRdb to about 2021). Libraries were built with the immunoSEQ multiplex PCR assay. TCRdb's version of the immuneACCESS table is confined to in-frame rearrangements and falls short of the full clone set. An unresolved V gene accounts for under half of the shortfall where checked; the remainder is of unknown origin. The sample table records under 110,000 clones; approximately 87% of these occur just once. Roughly 10% of the sample lies in the top ten. The time point label of this sample denotes: about 28 days (+/-7) after the second vaccine dose. The starting material was peripheral blood, obtained 28 days after the second AZD1222 dose. Receptors were obtained from an adult who received the AZD1222 COVID-19 vaccine.

The chain is built from TRBV6-5 and TRBJ2-6; the D is unclear. Germline-derived CDR1 and CDR2 are MNHEY and SVGAGI. V gave up 7 bases and J gave up 4 bases, with 11 bases separating them. The CDR3 has 14 amino acids. This chain's CDR3 is CASIAVPGANVLTF. In DNA form, the CDR3 reads TGTGCCAGCATTGCCGTCCCCGGGGCCAACGTCCTGACTTTC.

V is TRBV6-2 or TRBV6-3 and J is TRBJ2-2, with 10 positions matching TRBD2. V was pared by 5 bases and J by 1 base, with 7 bases of the junction left unmatched. This CDR3 comprises 17 residues. CDR1 and CDR2 (germline): MNHEY, SVGEGT. CDR3 coding DNA: TGTGCCAGCAGTGACGGACTAGCGGTGCGGAACACCGGGGAGCTGTTTTTT. Protein: CASSDGLAVRNTGELFF.

This chain connects TRBV29-1 to TRBJ1-2, with TRBD1 as a possible D gene (6 bases). This CDR3 has 15 amino acids. Trimming cost V 3 bases and J 4 bases, with 18 bases left between them. CDR1 and CDR2 from the germline V gene are SQVTM and ANQGSEA. The CDR3 region is CSVDDGGHRFYGYTF. The CDR3 DNA follows: TGCAGCGTTGATGACGGGGGCCACCGCTTCTATGGCTACACCTTC.

The rearrangement links TRBV19 to TRBJ1-2, with TRBD1 matching over 7 bases. CDR1 and CDR2 from the germline V gene are LNHDA and SQIVND (reference sequence). Losses at the gene ends were 5 bases for V and 2 bases for J; bases not matched to a gene: 14. This CDR3 is 17 amino acids long. The CDR3 sequence: CASSSQGGGTVNYGYTF. The DNA for the CDR3 is TGTGCCAGTAGTTCCCAGGGGGGTGGCACCGTAAACTATGGCTACACCTTC.

The rearrangement links TRBV7-2 to TRBJ2-1, with D perhaps TRBD1 or TRBD2 (5 bases each). V was clipped by 1 base and J by 9 bases, with 10 bases between them. The CDR3 has 13 amino acids. The germline V gene encodes CDR1 SGHTA and CDR2 FQGNSA. Here the CDR3 DNA reads TGTGCCAGCAGCTTAGACGGGACGGCTGAGCAGTTCTTC. Encoded protein: CASSLDGTAEQFF.

The chain is built from TRBV30 and TRBJ1-2, with D maybe TRBD1 (5 bases). The CDR3 contains 14 residues. Trimming stripped 4 bases from V and 5 bases from J, with 17 bases between. Germline V gene sequence: CDR1 GTSNPN, CDR2 SVGIG (reference sequence). The CDR3 sequence: CAWTPIGTGYGYTF. CDR3 coding DNA: TGTGCCTGGACCCCAATCGGGACGGGTTATGGCTACACCTTC. The whole variable domain, filled in from reference TRBV30 and TRBJ1-2, reads SQTIHQWPATLVQPVGSPLSLECTVEGTSNPNLYWYRQAAGRGLQLLFYSVGIGQISSEVPQNLSASRPQDRQFILSSKKLLLSDSGFYLCAWTPIGTGYGYTFGSGTRLTVV.

The chain is built from TRBV3-1 (or the pseudogene TRBV3-2) and TRBJ2-5; the D gene is possibly TRBD1 (6 bases). The CDR3 has 12 residues. V lost 6 bases and J lost 5, with 10 bases in between. Per germline, CDR1 LGHDT and CDR2 YNNKEL (reference sequence). The CDR3 sequence is CASRNRVETQYF. The CDR3 DNA sequence: TGTGCCAGCAGAAACAGGGTTGAGACCCAGTACTTC.

The chain recombines TRBV30 with TRBJ1-1, with 8 bases aligning to TRBD1. V dropped 4 bases and J dropped 8; count of bases not matched to a gene: 21. CDR3 length: 17 amino acids. The germline CDR1 and CDR2 sequences are GTSNPN and SVGIG (reference sequence). The CDR3 here is CAWTVKRAGGLQAEAFF. The CDR3 nucleotides are TGTGCCTGGACGGTAAAGAGGGCAGGGGGCCTACAGGCGGAAGCTTTCTTT.

The rearrangement uses TRBV30 and TRBJ1-1, with D perhaps matching TRBD1 (5 bases). CDR1 and CDR2 (germline): GTSNPN, SVGIG (reference sequence). Trimming left V 1 base short and J 3 bases short, with 18 bases between. This CDR3 contains 16 residues. CDR3 DNA: TGTGCCTGGAGTGGGGGGTCCAAGTCTTGGGACACTGAAGCTTTCTTT. The encoded protein is CAWSGGSKSWDTEAFF.

Remarks on this clone: An end of the junction does not agree with germline; a read error may underlie this. V usage is TRBV5-1 and J usage is TRBJ1-1, with a possible D match to TRBD1 (5 bases). This CDR3 has 15 amino acids. Germline CDR1 reads SGHRS; CDR2 reads YFSETQ. The CDR3 DNA follows: TGCGCCAGCAGTTTGGTGGGAGGGACGAACACTGAAGCTTTCTTT. Its translation: CASSLVGGTNTEAFF.

The V and J genes are TRBV5-1 and TRBJ1-4; D is uncertain. V shed 1 base and J shed 3 bases, with 7 bases lying between them. Germline V gene sequence: CDR1 SGHRS, CDR2 YFSETQ. The CDR3 totals 14 residues. The CDR3 DNA reads as TGCGCCAGCAGCTTGAACAGAGCTAATGAAAAACTGTTTTTT. This codes for CASSLNRANEKLFF.

The rearrangement joins TRBV4-1 to TRBJ2-3; the match to TRBD2 covers 11 bases. The V and J ends lost 0 bases and 4 bases, in that order; junction bases with no gene match: 9. There are 18 residues in the CDR3. From germline, CDR1 is MGHRA and CDR2 YSYEKL. The DNA for the CDR3 is TGCGCCAGCAGCCAAGATATAAGCACTAGCGGGAGCCCAGATACGCAGTATTTT. It codes for CASSQDISTSGSPDTQYF.

This clone was recorded a few times. The rearrangement links TRBV5-1 to TRBJ2-7; D possibly corresponds to TRBD1 (6 bases). From germline, CDR1 is SGHRS and CDR2 YFSETQ. Trimming shortened V by 0 bases and J by 4 bases, and 17 bases separated the two germline ends. This CDR3 region has 16 residues. The CDR3 sequence is CASSLAGAGDLYEQYF. The DNA of the CDR3 is TGCGCCAGCAGCTTGGCCGGGGCAGGGGATCTATACGAGCAGTACTTC.

This clone occurred once. The V gene is TRBV3-1 (or the pseudogene TRBV3-2), the J gene TRBJ2-3, with D perhaps matching TRBD2 (6 bases). The length of the CDR3 is 15 residues. The germline V gene encodes CDR1 LGHDT and CDR2 YNNKEL (reference sequence). The V and J ends lost 1 base and 6 bases respectively, with 14 bases between them. The CDR3 DNA is TGTGCCAGCAGCCAAGGGGCAGACCGGGGGGATACGCAGTATTTT. Its protein product is CASSQGADRGDTQYF.

The rearrangement joins TRBV19 to TRBJ2-1, with D possibly being TRBD2 (6 bases). Per germline, CDR1 LNHDA and CDR2 SQIVND (reference sequence). The V and J ends lost 5 bases and 7 bases respectively, with 12 bases between them. There are 13 residues in the CDR3. CDR3 coding DNA: TGTGCCAGTAGTCGAATTAGCGGAAATGAGCAGTTCTTC. Protein product: CASSRISGNEQFF.

The chain is built from TRBV19 and TRBJ1-5; TRBD1 matches at 8 bases. Germline CDR1 is LNHDA and CDR2 is SQIVND (reference sequence). The CDR3 extends over 15 amino acids. V lost 7 bases, J lost 4 bases, and 9 bases stayed unmatched. The CDR3 DNA is TGTGCCAGTACCTCAACGACAGGGGCAAATCAGCCCCAGCATTTT. It specifies CASTSTTGANQPQHF.

V usage is TRBV6-5 and J usage is TRBJ2-5, with TRBD1 matching 8 bases. The V segment lost 4 bases and the J segment 5 bases; nucleotides outside the gene matches: 9. The CDR3 sequence is 15 residues long. CDR1 MNHEY and CDR2 SVGAGI come from the germline V gene. Here the CDR3 reads CASSLAGTGGETQYF. DNA for the CDR3: TGTGCCAGCAGTTTAGCCGGGACAGGAGGGGAGACCCAGTACTTC.

Here the CDR3 DNA reads TGTGCCATCAGTGAGTCAGGCCCGGCGTCCTCCTACAATGAGCAGTTCTTC. This codes for CAISESGPASSYNEQFF. V usage is TRBV10-3 and J usage is TRBJ2-1; no firm D call. V lost 0 bases and J 0 bases, leaving 12 bases between the germline ends. CDR1 is ENHRY, CDR2 SYGVKD, per germline. The CDR3 is 17 amino acids.

The CDR3 bases are TGTGCCAGCAGCTCTGGGCCCTACGAGCAGTACTTC. Translating it yields CASSSGPYEQYF. The J gene is TRBJ2-7, the V gene TRBV7-9; D gene unclear. The CDR3 loop spans 12 amino acids. V gave up 4 bases and J gave up 2 bases, with 6 bases separating them. Germline values: CDR1 SEHNR, CDR2 FQNEAQ (reference sequence).

V is TRBV18 and J is TRBJ1-3, with D unresolved. Germline V gene lookup returns CDR1 KGHSH and CDR2 LQKENI. The germline V and J ends were trimmed by 6 bases and 0 bases, with 9 bases remaining between them. The CDR3 spans 14 residues. The CDR3 sequence: CASSPNPSGNTIYF. The CDR3 coding sequence is TGTGCCAGCTCGCCGAATCCCTCTGGAAACACCATATATTTT.

By sample share, this clone is medium-sized. The rearrangement links TRBV27 to TRBJ2-7; TRBD1 or TRBD2 may be the D gene (5 bases each). Germline V gene sequence: CDR1 MNHEY, CDR2 SMNVEV (reference sequence). V was trimmed by 5 bases and J by 5 bases, leaving 16 bases between them. The CDR3 runs 14 residues. The chain's CDR3 is CASSLRDGSHEQYF. CDR3 DNA sequence: TGTGCCAGCAGTCTCCGGGACGGGTCCCACGAGCAGTACTTC.

J is TRBJ1-2 and V is TRBV24-1; weak D call: TRBD1 (6 bases). CDR3 length: 13 amino acids. V shed 3 bases and J shed 8 bases, with 12 bases lying between them. Germline CDR1 reads KGHDR; CDR2 reads SFDVKD. The CDR3 DNA is TGTGCCACCAGTGATGATACAGGGTCCGGCTACACCTTC. Translated, it gives CATSDDTGSGYTF.